One and the same sample provided the 21 T cell receptor beta chains below, sequenced in a study of blood T cell repertoires in COVID-19. Method: immunoSEQ multiplex PCR; TCRdb's copy keeps in-frame clones and lacks some. The table has more than 60,000 clones, approximately 86% seen once. Sequenced: peripheral blood. These receptors came from a man at least 80 years old with COVID-19, enrolled during active disease.

The rearrangement joins TRBV5-1 to TRBJ2-1, with 8 bases fitting TRBD2. The CDR3 runs 15 residues. CDR1 and CDR2 from the germline V gene are SGHRS and YFSETQ. J lost 6 bases, V lost 2 bases, and 7 bases had no gene match. The CDR3 nucleotides are TGCGCCAGCAGCTTAGGGCGGGGGGTCCTCAATGAGCAGTTCTTC. Translating gives CASSLGRGVLNEQFF.

The chain uses TRBV10-3 and TRBJ1-2, with 9 positions matching TRBD1. After removal of 3 bases from V and 3 bases from J, the junction contained 8 bases not matched to a gene. The CDR3 has 16 residues. In germline, CDR1 is ENHRY, CDR2 SYGVKD. As DNA, the CDR3 is TGTGCCATCAGTGACCCTAGGACAGGGGAAGACTATGGCTACACCTTC. Protein product: CAISDPRTGEDYGYTF.

The J gene is TRBJ1-6, the V gene TRBV3-1 (or the pseudogene TRBV3-2), with D uncertain. The V end was cut by 4 bases, the J end by 11 bases, with 12 bases between. Germline V CDR1 and CDR2: LGHDT, YNNKEL (reference sequence). The CDR3 spans 13 residues. CDR3 DNA: TGTGCCAGCAGCCGCTCCCGGTTGGCACCCCTCCACTTT. Amino acid sequence: CASSRSRLAPLHF.

This CDR3 reads CASSSTGGPNSPLHF. DNA of the CDR3: TGCGCCAGCAGCTCTACAGGGGGCCCTAATTCACCCCTCCACTTT. The rearrangement joins TRBV5-1 to TRBJ1-6; 9 nucleotides agree with TRBD1. V was pared by 3 bases and J by 6 bases, with 4 bases of the junction left unmatched. Germline CDR1 is SGHRS and CDR2 is YFSETQ. The CDR3 covers 15 residues. Using reference TRBV5-1 and TRBJ1-6 for the parts outside the CDR3, the full variable domain is KAGVTQTPRYLIKTRGQQVTLSCSPISGHRSVSWYQQTPGQGLQFLFEYFSETQRNKGNFPGRFSGRQFSNSRSEMNVSTLELGDSALYLCASSSTGGPNSPLHFGNGTRLTVT.

On this clone: The sample carries other DNA sequences with the same CDR3. This rearrangement joins TRBV3-1 (or the pseudogene TRBV3-2) to TRBJ1-1, with a possible D match to TRBD1 (5 bases). V was cut by 9 bases and J by 3 bases, with 14 bases left in between. The CDR3 consists of 13 residues. Germline CDR1 and CDR2: LGHDT and YNNKEL (reference sequence). The CDR3 region is CASIRRGDTEAFF. CDR3 in DNA: TGTGCCAGTATTAGACGGGGGGACACTGAAGCTTTCTTT.

The chain recombines TRBV18 with TRBJ2-7; 7 positions agree with TRBD1. CDR1 and CDR2 (germline): KGHSH, LQKENI. Losses at the gene ends were 3 bases for V and 3 bases for J; bases not matched to a gene: 8. The CDR3 covers 15 residues. The DNA for the CDR3 is TGTGCCAGCTCACCCCGTCCCGGGACAGTCTACGAGCAGTACTTC. Its translation is CASSPRPGTVYEQYF.

This chain links TRBV3-1 (or the pseudogene TRBV3-2) with TRBJ2-2; 7 bases agree with TRBD2. Germline values: CDR1 LGHDT, CDR2 YNNKEL (reference sequence). V shed 4 bases and J 6 bases; nucleotides not matched to a gene: 5. The CDR3 is 14 residues long. CDR3 region: CASSRGEGAGELFF. CDR3 nucleotides: TGTGCCAGCAGCCGGGGGGAGGGCGCCGGGGAGCTGTTTTTT.

The chain employs TRBV15 and TRBJ1-5; D is ambiguous. CDR3 length: 16 amino acids. The V gene's germline CDR1 is LNHNV and CDR2 YYDKDF (reference sequence). Trimming cost V 5 bases and J 0 bases, with 14 bases left between them. The CDR3 protein is CATSARAPSSNQPQHF. The CDR3 coding sequence is TGTGCCACCAGCGCCCGAGCCCCTAGTAGCAATCAGCCCCAGCATTTT.

The chain couples TRBV2 to TRBJ1-1; maybe TRBD1 (5 bases). Trimming took off 4 bases at V and 1 base at J, with 7 bases between the two ends. Germline loops: CDR1 SNHLY, CDR2 FYNNEI. The CDR3 sequence is 13 residues long. The CDR3 here is CASSVGQNTEAFF. The DNA for the CDR3 is TGTGCCAGCAGTGTAGGACAGAACACTGAAGCTTTCTTT.

The CDR3 loop is CASSLEQGRETQYF. In DNA, the CDR3 is TGTGCCAGCAGCTTAGAACAGGGGAGGGAGACCCAGTACTTC. The V gene is TRBV7-2, the J gene TRBJ2-5, with a possible D match to TRBD1 (7 bases). This CDR3 comprises 14 residues. Looked up from germline, CDR1 is SGHTA and CDR2 is FQGNSA. Trimming cost V 1 base and J 5 bases, with 11 bases left between them.

The rearrangement uses TRBV7-2 and TRBJ1-2, with D hard to call. CDR1 and CDR2 from the germline V gene are SGHTA and FQGNSA. The CDR3 totals 11 residues. V was shortened by 5 bases and J by 2 bases, with 3 bases between the two germline ends. The CDR3 sequence: CASSRNYGYTF. CDR3 nucleotides: TGTGCCAGCAGCCGGAACTATGGCTACACCTTC. Variable domain in full (rest from reference TRBV7-2 and TRBJ1-2): GAGVSQSPSNKVTEKGKDVELRCDPISGHTALYWYRQSLGQGLEFLIYFQGNSAPDKSGLPSDRFSAERTGGSVSTLTIQRTQQEDSAVYLCASSRNYGYTFGSGTRLTVV.

The V gene is TRBV28, the J gene TRBJ2-6; possibly TRBD1 for D (6 bases). Trimming shortened V by 7 bases and J by 0 bases, and 16 bases separated the two germline ends. The CDR3 sequence is 17 residues long. Germline assignment: CDR1 MDHEN and CDR2 SYDVKM. CDR3 protein: CASTTGSVNSGANVLTF. As DNA, the CDR3 is TGTGCCAGCACTACAGGGTCCGTTAACTCTGGGGCCAACGTCCTGACTTTC.

This clone was seen only once. The rearrangement joins TRBV29-1 to TRBJ2-7; no reliable D call. This CDR3 spans 13 amino acids. V lost 7 bases to trimming and J lost 3 bases, with 16 bases between them. The germline CDR1 and CDR2 sequences are SQVTM and ANQGSEA. CDR3 protein: CSAHAVGSYEQYF. The CDR3 coding sequence is TGCAGCGCTCACGCTGTGGGCAGCTACGAGCAGTACTTC.

The gene calls are TRBV7-9 and TRBJ2-7, with 16 nucleotides matching TRBD2. J gave up 3 bases and V 5 bases, and 4 bases lay outside the gene matches. CDR1 SEHNR and CDR2 FQNEAQ come from the germline V gene (reference sequence). This CDR3 has 16 amino acids. The CDR3 nucleotides are TGTGCCAGCAGCCCGGGGACTAGCGGGGGGGTCTACGAGCAGTACTTC. Residues: CASSPGTSGGVYEQYF.

The chain is built from TRBV5-4 and TRBJ2-7; tentative D call: TRBD2 (6 bases). Germline CDR1 reads SGHNT; CDR2 reads YYREEE (reference sequence). Deletions cut 4 bases from V and 5 bases from J, with 16 bases between. The CDR3 totals 14 residues. CDR3 nucleotide sequence: TGTGCCAGCAGCGCGGGACCATCTAAGGACGAGCAGTACTTC. Translation gives CASSAGPSKDEQYF.

The rearrangement links TRBV11-3 to TRBJ2-3; 9 nucleotides line up with TRBD1. The V segment lost 5 bases and the J segment 3 bases; nucleotides outside the gene matches: 9. The CDR3 contains 16 residues. Germline assignment: CDR1 SGHNT and CDR2 YENEEA. CDR3 DNA sequence: TGTGCCAGCAGCCCCTGGACAGGGGCTTTGACAGATACGCAGTATTTT. It encodes CASSPWTGALTDTQYF.

This chain connects TRBV6-5 to TRBJ1-4; 8 nucleotides align to TRBD1. The junction had 6 bases not matched to a gene; V was cut back by 6 bases and J by 6 bases. Germline V gives CDR1 MNHEY, CDR2 SVGAGI. The CDR3 contains 14 residues. The CDR3 nucleotides are TGTGCCAGCAGCCGACAGGGGCGGGATGAAAAACTGTTTTTT. Protein sequence: CASSRQGRDEKLFF.

This chain joins TRBV3-1 (or the pseudogene TRBV3-2) and TRBJ2-5, with D maybe TRBD2 (5 bases). Germline CDR1 reads LGHDT; CDR2 reads YNNKEL (reference sequence). The CDR3 spans 15 residues. V was cut by 1 base and J by 4 bases, with 13 bases left in between. The CDR3 is CASSQARLAPETQYF. In DNA, the CDR3 is TGTGCCAGCAGCCAAGCCCGGCTAGCCCCAGAGACCCAGTACTTC.

V usage is TRBV28 and J usage is TRBJ2-1; tentatively, D is TRBD1 (6 bases). CDR1 MDHEN and CDR2 SYDVKM come from the germline V gene. Deletions cut 8 bases from V and 6 bases from J, with 11 bases between. This CDR3 comprises 12 residues. CDR3 sequence reads: CASGGTVNEQFF. CDR3 sequence (DNA): TGTGCCAGCGGGGGCACCGTCAATGAGCAGTTCTTC.

V gene TRBV11-2 combines with J gene TRBJ2-5; possibly TRBD2 for D (5 bases). The germline V and J ends were trimmed by 5 bases and 0 bases, with 10 bases remaining between them. The CDR3 length is 14 residues. Germline V lookup: CDR1 SGHAT, CDR2 FQNNGV. This CDR3 reads CASSPETNQETQYF. Here the CDR3 DNA reads TGTGCCAGCAGCCCAGAGACTAACCAAGAGACCCAGTACTTC.

The J gene is TRBJ2-1, the V gene TRBV24-1; TRBD2 agrees at 7 bases. The J segment lost 0 bases and the V segment lost 3 bases, leaving 4 bases of the junction unmatched. The germline gives CDR1 KGHDR, CDR2 SFDVKD. The CDR3 totals 16 residues. The DNA of the CDR3 is TGTGCCACCAGTGATACCAGCGGGGCCTCCTACAATGAGCAGTTCTTC. Amino acids: CATSDTSGASYNEQFF.